This TCR beta chain was sequenced during a study of blood T cells in healthy people across ages. For the second PCR, which ran for about 6 to 11 cycles, a sample-barcoded 5' primer and a J-beta primer mix were used. TCRdb analysed the 5' RACE reads with MiXCR anew, one entry per CDR3 protein. Among about 650,000 distinct CDR3 sequences listed, about 32% were seen once. This clonotype was found many times. Trimming took off 5 bases at V and 1 base at J, with 19 bases between the two ends. The CDR3 extends over 17 amino acids. Germline assignment: CDR1 LGHDT and CDR2 YNNKEL (reference sequence). Sequenced input: blood. The TCR was taken from a woman older than 75 in good health. The rearrangement joins TRBV3-1 to TRBJ2-3; tentative D call: TRBD2 (6 bases). The CDR3 sequence: CASSLIGSGGGTDTQYF. CDR3 in DNA: TGTGCCAGCAGCTTAATCGGGAGCGGCGGGGGCACAGATACGCAGTATTTT.